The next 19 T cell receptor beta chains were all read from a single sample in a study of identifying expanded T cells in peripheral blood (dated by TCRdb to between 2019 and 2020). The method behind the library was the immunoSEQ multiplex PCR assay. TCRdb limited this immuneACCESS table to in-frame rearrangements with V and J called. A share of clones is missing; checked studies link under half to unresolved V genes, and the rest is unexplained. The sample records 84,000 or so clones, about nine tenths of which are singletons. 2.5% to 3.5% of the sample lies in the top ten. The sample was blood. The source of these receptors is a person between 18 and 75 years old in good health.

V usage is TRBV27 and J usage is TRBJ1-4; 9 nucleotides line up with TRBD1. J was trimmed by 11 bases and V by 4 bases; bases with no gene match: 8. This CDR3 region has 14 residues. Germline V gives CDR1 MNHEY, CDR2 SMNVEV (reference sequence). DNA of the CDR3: TGTGCCAGCAGTTCCGGGACAGGGTTTAAGAAACTGTTTTTT. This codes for CASSSGTGFKKLFF.

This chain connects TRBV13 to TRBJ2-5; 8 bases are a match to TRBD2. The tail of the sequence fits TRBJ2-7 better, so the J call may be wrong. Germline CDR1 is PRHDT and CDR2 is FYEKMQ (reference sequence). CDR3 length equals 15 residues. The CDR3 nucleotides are TGTGCCAGCAGCCTGGATAGCGGGAACTCCTACGAGCAGTACTTC. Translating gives CASSLDSGNSYEQYF.

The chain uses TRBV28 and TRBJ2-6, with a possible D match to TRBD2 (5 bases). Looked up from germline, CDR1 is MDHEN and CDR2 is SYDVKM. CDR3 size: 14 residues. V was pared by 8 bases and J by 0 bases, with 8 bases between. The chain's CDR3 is CASARDSGANVLTF. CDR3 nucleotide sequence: TGTGCCAGCGCCCGGGACTCTGGGGCCAACGTCCTGACTTTC.

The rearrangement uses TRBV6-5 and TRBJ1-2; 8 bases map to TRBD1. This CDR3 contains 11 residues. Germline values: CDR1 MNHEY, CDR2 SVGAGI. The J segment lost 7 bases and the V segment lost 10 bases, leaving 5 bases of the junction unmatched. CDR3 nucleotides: TGTGCCACTTCAGGGGGCGCTGGCTACACCTTC. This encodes CATSGGAGYTF.

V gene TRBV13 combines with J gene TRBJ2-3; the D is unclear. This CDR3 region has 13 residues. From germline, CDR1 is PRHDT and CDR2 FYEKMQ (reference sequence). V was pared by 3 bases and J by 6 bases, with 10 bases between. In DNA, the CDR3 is TGTGCCAGCAGCTTGCCCTCGGCGGATACGCAGTATTTT. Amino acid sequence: CASSLPSADTQYF. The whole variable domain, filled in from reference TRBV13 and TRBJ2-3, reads AAGVIQSPRHLIKEKRETATLKCYPIPRHDTVYWYQQGPGQDPQFLISFYEKMQSDKGSIPDRFSAQQFSDYHSELNMSSLELGDSALYFCASSLPSADTQYFGPGTRLTVL.

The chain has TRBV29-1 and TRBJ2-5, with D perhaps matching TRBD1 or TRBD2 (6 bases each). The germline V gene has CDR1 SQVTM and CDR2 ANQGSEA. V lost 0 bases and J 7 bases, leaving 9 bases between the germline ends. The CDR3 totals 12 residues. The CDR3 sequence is CSVEDGGPTQYF. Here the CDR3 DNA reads TGCAGCGTTGAAGATGGGGGGCCGACCCAGTACTTC. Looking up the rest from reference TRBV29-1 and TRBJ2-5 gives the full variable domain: SAVISQKPSRDICQRGTSLTIQCQVDSQVTMMFWYRQQPGQSLTLIATANQGSEATYESGFVIDKFPISRPNLTFSTLTVSNMSPEDSSIYLCSVEDGGPTQYFGPGTRLLVL.

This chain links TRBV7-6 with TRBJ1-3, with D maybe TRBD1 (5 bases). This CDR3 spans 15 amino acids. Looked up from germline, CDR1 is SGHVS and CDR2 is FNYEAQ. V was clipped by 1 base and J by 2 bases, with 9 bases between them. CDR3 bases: TGTGCCAGCAGCTTAGGCGGGGCGGCTGGAAACACCATATATTTT. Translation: CASSLGGAAGNTIYF.

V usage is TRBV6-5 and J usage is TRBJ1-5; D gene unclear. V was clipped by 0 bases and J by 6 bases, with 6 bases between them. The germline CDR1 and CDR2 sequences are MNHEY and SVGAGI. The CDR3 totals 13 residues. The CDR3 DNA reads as TGTGCCAGCAGTTACTCGACGGTTCAGCCCCAGCATTTT. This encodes CASSYSTVQPQHF.

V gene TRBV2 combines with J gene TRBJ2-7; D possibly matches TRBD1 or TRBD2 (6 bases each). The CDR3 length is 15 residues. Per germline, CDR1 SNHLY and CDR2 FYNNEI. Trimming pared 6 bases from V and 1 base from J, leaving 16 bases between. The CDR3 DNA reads TGTGCCAGCAGCACAGGGCAGGGGACTTCCTACGAGCAGTACTTC. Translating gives CASSTGQGTSYEQYF.

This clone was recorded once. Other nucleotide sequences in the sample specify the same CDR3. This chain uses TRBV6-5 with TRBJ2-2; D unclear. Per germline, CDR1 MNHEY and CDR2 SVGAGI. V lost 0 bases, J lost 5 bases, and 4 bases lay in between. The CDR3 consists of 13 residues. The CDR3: CASSYSGTGELFF. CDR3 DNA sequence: TGTGCCAGCAGTTACTCCGGGACCGGGGAGCTGTTTTTT.

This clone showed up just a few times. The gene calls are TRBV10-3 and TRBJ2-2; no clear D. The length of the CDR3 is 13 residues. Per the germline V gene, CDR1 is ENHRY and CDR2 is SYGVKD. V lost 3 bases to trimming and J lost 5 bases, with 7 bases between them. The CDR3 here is CAISDIGTGELFF. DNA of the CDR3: TGTGCCATCAGTGATATTGGGACCGGGGAGCTGTTTTTT.

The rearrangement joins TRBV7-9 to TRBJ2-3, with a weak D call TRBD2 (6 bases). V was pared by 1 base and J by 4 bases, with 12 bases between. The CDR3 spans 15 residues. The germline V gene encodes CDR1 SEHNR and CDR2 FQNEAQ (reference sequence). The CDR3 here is CASSLGREKADTQYF. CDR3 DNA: TGTGCCAGCAGCTTAGGACGGGAGAAAGCAGATACGCAGTATTTT.

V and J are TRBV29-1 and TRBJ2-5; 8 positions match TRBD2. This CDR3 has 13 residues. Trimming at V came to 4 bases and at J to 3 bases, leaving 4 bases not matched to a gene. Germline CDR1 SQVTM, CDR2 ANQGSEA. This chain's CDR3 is CSVVVGGEETQYF. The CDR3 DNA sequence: TGCAGCGTTGTCGTCGGGGGGGAAGAGACCCAGTACTTC. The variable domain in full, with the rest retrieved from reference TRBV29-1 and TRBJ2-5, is SAVISQKPSRDICQRGTSLTIQCQVDSQVTMMFWYRQQPGQSLTLIATANQGSEATYESGFVIDKFPISRPNLTFSTLTVSNMSPEDSSIYLCSVVVGGEETQYFGPGTRLLVL.

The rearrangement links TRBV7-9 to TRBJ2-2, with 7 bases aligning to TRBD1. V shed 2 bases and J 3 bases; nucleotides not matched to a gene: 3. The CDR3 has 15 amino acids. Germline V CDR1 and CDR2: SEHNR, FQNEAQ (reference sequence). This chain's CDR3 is CASSLPGQHTGELFF. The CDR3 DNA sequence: TGTGCCAGCAGCTTACCGGGACAGCACACCGGGGAGCTGTTTTTT.

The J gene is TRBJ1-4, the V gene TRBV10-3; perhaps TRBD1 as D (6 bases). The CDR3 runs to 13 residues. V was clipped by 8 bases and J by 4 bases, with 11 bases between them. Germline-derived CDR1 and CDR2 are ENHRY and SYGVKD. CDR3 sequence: CAIRGAVNEKLFF. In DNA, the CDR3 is TGTGCCATCCGGGGGGCCGTTAATGAAAAACTGTTTTTT.

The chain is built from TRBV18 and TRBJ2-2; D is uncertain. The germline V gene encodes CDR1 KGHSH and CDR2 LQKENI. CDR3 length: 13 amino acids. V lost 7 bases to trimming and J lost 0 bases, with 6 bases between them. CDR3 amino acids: CASLRPNTGELFF. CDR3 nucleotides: TGTGCCAGCTTAAGGCCGAACACCGGGGAGCTGTTTTTT.

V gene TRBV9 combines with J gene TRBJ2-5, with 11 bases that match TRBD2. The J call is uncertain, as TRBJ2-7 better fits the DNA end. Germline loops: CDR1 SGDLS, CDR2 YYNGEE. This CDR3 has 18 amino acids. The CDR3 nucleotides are TGTGCCAGCAGCCCGACGCTAGCGGGGGGTAAAGGTTCCTACGAGCAGTACTTC. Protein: CASSPTLAGGKGSYEQYF.

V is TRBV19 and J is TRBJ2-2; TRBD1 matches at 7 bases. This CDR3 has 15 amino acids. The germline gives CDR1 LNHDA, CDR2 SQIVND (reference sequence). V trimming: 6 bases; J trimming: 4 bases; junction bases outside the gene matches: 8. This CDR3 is CASRSEGASTGELFF. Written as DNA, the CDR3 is TGTGCCAGTAGATCAGAGGGGGCAAGCACCGGGGAGCTGTTTTTT. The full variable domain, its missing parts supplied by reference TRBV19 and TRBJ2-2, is DGGITQSPKYLFRKEGQNVTLSCEQNLNHDAMYWYRQDPGQGLRLIYYSQIVNDFQKGDIAEGYSVSREKKESFPLTVTSAQKNPTAFYLCASRSEGASTGELFFGEGSRLTVL.

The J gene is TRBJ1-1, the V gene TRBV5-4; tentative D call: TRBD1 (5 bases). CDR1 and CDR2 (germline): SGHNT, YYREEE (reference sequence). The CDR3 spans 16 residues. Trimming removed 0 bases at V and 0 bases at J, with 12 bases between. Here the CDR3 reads CASSLGGPRMNTEAFF. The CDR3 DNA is TGTGCCAGCAGCTTGGGGGGACCTCGCATGAACACTGAAGCTTTCTTT.